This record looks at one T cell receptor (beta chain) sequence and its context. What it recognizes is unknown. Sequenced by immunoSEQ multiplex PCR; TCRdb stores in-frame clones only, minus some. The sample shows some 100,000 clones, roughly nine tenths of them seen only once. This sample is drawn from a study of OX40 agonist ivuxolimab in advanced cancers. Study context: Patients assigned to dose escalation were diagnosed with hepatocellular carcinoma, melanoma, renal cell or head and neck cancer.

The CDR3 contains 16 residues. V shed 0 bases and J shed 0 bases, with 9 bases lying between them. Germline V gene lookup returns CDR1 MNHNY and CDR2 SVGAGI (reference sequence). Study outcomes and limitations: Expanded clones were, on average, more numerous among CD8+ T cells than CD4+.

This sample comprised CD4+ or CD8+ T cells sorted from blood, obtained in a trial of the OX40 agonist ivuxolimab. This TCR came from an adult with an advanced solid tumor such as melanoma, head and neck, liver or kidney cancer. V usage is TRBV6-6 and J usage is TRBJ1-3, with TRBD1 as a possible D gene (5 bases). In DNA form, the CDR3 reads TGTGCCAGCAGTTACTCAGGGACGCTCTCTGGAAACACCATATATTTT. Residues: CASSYSGTLSGNTIYF.